The present T cell receptor beta chain was sequenced within a study of technical replicates of blood from a handful of donors. CDR3 size: 15 residues. V was shortened by 3 bases and J by 4 bases, with 16 bases between the two germline ends. Germline CDR1 LNHDA, CDR2 SQIVND (reference sequence). Assay: immunoSEQ multiplex PCR; the TCRdb copy retains only in-frame clones and omits some. The table records about 89,000 clones, over 85% of them present only once. The sequence came from a human donor in good health. This rearrangement joins TRBV19 to TRBJ2-7, with a possible D match to TRBD2 (5 bases). Sequencing was carried out using T cells isolated from PBMCs. DNA for the CDR3: TGTGCCAGTAGTATGGCGGGCCCTTATCCTTACGAGCAGTACTTC. Protein product: CASSMAGPYPYEQYF.